This T cell receptor beta chain came from a study of T cell changes during pregnancy in multiple sclerosis. Germline assignment: CDR1 SQVTM and CDR2 ANQGSEA. Trimming removed 5 bases from V and 7 bases from J; junction bases left unmatched: 5. The CDR3 runs 13 residues. The method was immunoSEQ multiplex PCR; TCRdb's version includes in-frame clones alone and lacks a portion of them. This table holds tens of thousands of clones, about 92% found once. The TCR originated in a female donor with multiple sclerosis, enrolled in a pregnancy study. The specimen comprised CD4+ T cells from peripheral blood mononuclear cells, sampled in the third trimester of pregnancy. The chain recombines TRBV29-1 with TRBJ1-4, with 9 positions matching TRBD1. CDR3 nucleotides: TGCAGCGTTTCGACAGGGGGTATTGAAAAACTGTTTTTT. Encoded protein: CSVSTGGIEKLFF. Filled out from reference TRBV29-1 and TRBJ1-4, the complete variable domain reads SAVISQKPSRDICQRGTSLTIQCQVDSQVTMMFWYRQQPGQSLTLIATANQGSEATYESGFVIDKFPISRPNLTFSTLTVSNMSPEDSSIYLCSVSTGGIEKLFFGSGTQLSVL.